The following is a T cell receptor beta chain sequence with its context. The count of this clone is one. Its recognized antigen is unknown. No per-base quality is available; no much larger clone lies one base away. Whole blood was collected in K2EDTA tubes by collaborating institutions according to the institutions' own protocols. For TCRbeta analysis, collaborators shipped samples in one of three forms: frozen whole blood, isolated PBMCs, or DNA extracted from either of those sample types. CDR1 and CDR2, looked up from the germline V gene, are KGHSH and LQKENI. The junction shows trimming of 4 bases on V and 3 bases on J, and the gene matches do not reach 0 bases of it. CDR3 length: 13 amino acids, cysteine to phenylalanine. The CDR3 DNA has 39 bases and is translated from base 1. The data stem from a study of blood T cell repertoires in COVID-19 (dated by TCRdb to about 2020). Broadly, across the study: The collaborator samples originated in the United States, Italy and Spain and spanned the acute and convalescent phases of COVID-19. The material from the prospective study consisted of cDNA or gDNA derived from T cells, B-cell-depleted T cells, or PBMCs. The dataset comprised deeply sampled blood TCRbeta repertoires from subjects exposed to, actively infected with, or recovered from COVID-19. A freely available public database, intended as a resource for researchers studying the immune response to SARS-CoV-2, is where the repertoires were released. The samples were drawn from two sources: the first 160 participants of the ongoing ImmuneRACE study, and 950 to 1,500 subjects contributed by 6 global collaborators. A de-identified subject ID, COVID-19 status, age in years and sex were almost always included in the sample metadata. Where available, HLA class I and class II types were obtained from metadata supplied by the sample provider rather than from assay-based typing.

General findings and caveats noted by the study authors: Clinical and demographic metadata were provided uncurated, with the amount varying by source and participant.

TCRbeta CDR3 regions were amplified from genomic DNA by means of the immunoSEQ Assay, a bias-controlled multiplex PCR. Per the authors' processing: The number of nucleated cells in each sample was estimated from the amplification of reference gene primers within the assay. To quantify the absolute abundance of each unique TCRbeta CDR3 rearrangement, sequence reads were collapsed and filtered. For each sample, productive Simpson clonality was calculated as the square root of Simpson's diversity index across productive rearrangements. Held by TCRdb, this immuneACCESS table contains in-frame sequences only and omits some clones. Under half of the omission traces to an unresolved V gene where checked; the cause of the rest is unknown. V and J calls and clone size are those listed in that table; D and trimming were worked out from the DNA. A total of roughly 190,000 clones appear in this sample, roughly 80% of them only once. The ten largest account for around 12% of the sample.

The source material was peripheral blood. The chain joins TRBV18 to TRBJ1-2, and 9 junction bases match TRBD1. The TCR comes from a woman in her forties or fifties with acute or convalescent COVID-19. Read as DNA, the sequence is TGTGCCAGCTCACGGGACAGGGACTATGGCTACACCTTC. This gives the protein CASSRDRDYGYTF.